This T cell receptor beta chain was identified in a study of T cells in Graves' hyperthyroidism and ophthalmopathy. Looked up from germline, CDR1 is SGHTA and CDR2 is FQGTGA. This CDR3 spans 16 amino acids. Uncontrolled infection, other autoimmune disease, pregnancy or lactation disqualified patients from enrolment. A note on this clonotype: One junction end does not reproduce the germline sequence, and a read error may be involved.

TCR beta CDR3 regions were amplified from RNA transcripts. A set of HTBI primers served as the primers for a first-round RT-PCR of the TCR CDR3. Via MiXCR, TCRdb re-called the multiplex PCR reads, giving one row per CDR3 protein. The sample contains approximately 590,000 distinct CDR3 sequences, approximately 44% of which appear only once. The chain combines TRBV7-3 with TRBJ1-6, with D unclear. Source material: peripheral blood or thyroid tissue (not recorded which). The receptor's source is a woman aged 18-29 years with Graves' hyperthyroidism. CDR3 in DNA: TGCGCCAGCAGCCAAGTCGGACGGTCTTATAATTCACCCCTCCACTTT. Translating gives CASSQVGRSYNSPLHF. The whole variable domain, filled in from reference TRBV7-3 and TRBJ1-6, reads GAGVSQTPSNKVTEKGKYVELRCDPISGHTALYWYRQSLGQGPEFLIYFQGTGAADDSGLPNDRFFAVRPEGSVSTLKIQRTERGDSAVYLCASSQVGRSYNSPLHFGNGTRLTVT.